This section outlines one T cell receptor (beta chain) sequence together with its context. In the authors' workflow: Amplification of reference gene primers was used by the study to estimate nucleated cell counts. Repertoires were generated with immunoSEQ multiplex PCR, while TCRdb's copy carries only in-frame clones and drops some. That table is the source of V, J and clone size, and D and trimming were worked out from the DNA. The repertoire consists of about 230,000 clones, with roughly 80% occurring once and the leading ten covering 7.9%. The J segment lost 14 bases and the V segment lost 2 bases, leaving 7 bases of the junction unmatched. The CDR3 consists of 12 residues. Per the germline V gene, CDR1 is MNHNS and CDR2 is SASEGT. This sample was included in a study of blood T cell repertoires in COVID-19.

J is TRBJ2-3 and V is TRBV6-1; the match to TRBD2 covers 7 bases. Sample: peripheral blood. This clonotype originated in a woman older than 75 with acute or convalescent COVID-19. The CDR3 DNA follows: TGTGCCAGCAGTGAAATGCGGGGGAGCTCGTATTTT. Translation: CASSEMRGSSYF.